The T cell receptor (beta chain) described here comes from a study of blood T cell repertoires in COVID-19. V lost 2 bases and J lost 6; bases outside the gene matches: 5. This CDR3 has 16 amino acids. Germline-derived CDR1 and CDR2 are SGHTA and FQGTGA. Participants had their cohort set by participant-reported clinical history. Measured with immunoSEQ multiplex PCR; TCRdb has only the in-frame clones, and not every one. The repertoire holds roughly 250,000 clones, with about 88% as singletons. The source is a woman between 50 and 59 years old who had recovered from COVID-19. The chain combines TRBV7-3 with TRBJ2-7; the match to TRBD2 covers 15 bases. Sequenced sample: PBMCs or T cells enriched from blood (not recorded which). In DNA, the CDR3 is TGTGCCAGCAGCTTAGCGGGACTAGCGGGAGGTTCCGAGCAGTACTTC. It yields the protein CASSLAGLAGGSEQYF.